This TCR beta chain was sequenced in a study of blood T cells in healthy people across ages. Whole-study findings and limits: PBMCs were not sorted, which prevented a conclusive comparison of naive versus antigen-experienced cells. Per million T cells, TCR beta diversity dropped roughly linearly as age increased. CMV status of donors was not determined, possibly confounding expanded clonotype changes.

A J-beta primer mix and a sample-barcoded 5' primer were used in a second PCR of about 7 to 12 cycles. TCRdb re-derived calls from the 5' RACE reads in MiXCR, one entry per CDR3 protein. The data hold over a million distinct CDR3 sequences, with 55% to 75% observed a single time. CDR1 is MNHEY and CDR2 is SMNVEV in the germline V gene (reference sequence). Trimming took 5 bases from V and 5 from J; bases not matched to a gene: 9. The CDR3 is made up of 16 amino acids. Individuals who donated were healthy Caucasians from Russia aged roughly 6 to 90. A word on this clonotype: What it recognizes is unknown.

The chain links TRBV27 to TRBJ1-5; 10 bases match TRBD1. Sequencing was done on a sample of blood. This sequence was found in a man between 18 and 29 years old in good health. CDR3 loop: CASSLLAGQGDQPQHF. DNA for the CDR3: TGTGCCAGCAGTCTACTCGCCGGACAGGGGGATCAGCCCCAGCATTTT.